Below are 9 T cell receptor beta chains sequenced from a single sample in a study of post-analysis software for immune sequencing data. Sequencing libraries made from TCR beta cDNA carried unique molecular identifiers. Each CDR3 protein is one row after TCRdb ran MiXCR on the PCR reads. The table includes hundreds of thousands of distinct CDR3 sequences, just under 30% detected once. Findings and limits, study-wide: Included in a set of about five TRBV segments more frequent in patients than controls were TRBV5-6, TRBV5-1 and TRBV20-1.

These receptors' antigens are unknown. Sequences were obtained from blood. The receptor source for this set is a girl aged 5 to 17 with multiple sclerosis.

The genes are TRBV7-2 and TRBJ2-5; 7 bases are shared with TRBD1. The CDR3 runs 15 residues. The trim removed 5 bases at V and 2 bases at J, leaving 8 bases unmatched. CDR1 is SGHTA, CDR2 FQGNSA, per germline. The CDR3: CASSPSPGQQETQYF. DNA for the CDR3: TGTGCCAGCAGCCCAAGCCCGGGACAGCAAGAGACCCAGTACTTC.

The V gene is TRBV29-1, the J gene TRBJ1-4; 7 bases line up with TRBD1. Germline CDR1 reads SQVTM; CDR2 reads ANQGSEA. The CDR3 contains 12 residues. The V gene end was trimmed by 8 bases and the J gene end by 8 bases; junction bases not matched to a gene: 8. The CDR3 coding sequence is TGCAGCACCTGGACAGGTGGCGAAAAACTGTTTTTT. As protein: CSTWTGGEKLFF.

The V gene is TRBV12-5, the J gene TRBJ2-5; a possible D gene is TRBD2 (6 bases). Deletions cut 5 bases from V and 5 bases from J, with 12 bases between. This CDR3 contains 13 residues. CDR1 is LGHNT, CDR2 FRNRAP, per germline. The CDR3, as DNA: TGTGCTAGTGGTCCAGCGGGCAGTGAGACCCAGTACTTC. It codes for CASGPAGSETQYF.

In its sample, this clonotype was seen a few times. The CDR3 loop is CASSYSIGQNEQFF. The CDR3 nucleotides read TGTGCCAGCAGTTACTCGATTGGACAAAATGAGCAGTTCTTC. The chain carries TRBV6-2 or TRBV6-3 and TRBJ2-1; a possible D gene is TRBD1 (5 bases). Trimming removed 0 bases from V and 7 bases from J, with 10 bases in between. The germline CDR1 and CDR2 sequences are MNHEY and SVGEGT. There are 14 residues in the CDR3.

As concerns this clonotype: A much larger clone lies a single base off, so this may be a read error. The CDR3 DNA sequence: TGTGCCAACAGCCCTGGACAGTTCTACGAGCAGTACTTC. Its protein is CANSPGQFYEQYF. V is TRBV7-9 and J is TRBJ2-7; TRBD1 is a possible D gene (6 bases). Germline loops: CDR1 SEHNR, CDR2 FQNEAQ (reference sequence). This CDR3 has 13 amino acids.

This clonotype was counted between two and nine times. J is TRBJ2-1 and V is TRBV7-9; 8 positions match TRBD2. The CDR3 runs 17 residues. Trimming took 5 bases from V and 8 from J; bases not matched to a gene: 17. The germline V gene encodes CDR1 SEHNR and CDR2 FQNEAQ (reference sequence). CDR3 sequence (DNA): TGTGCCAGCAGCGAAGGGGCCTCGGGACTAGTATACCATGAGCAGTTCTTC. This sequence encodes CASSEGASGLVYHEQFF.

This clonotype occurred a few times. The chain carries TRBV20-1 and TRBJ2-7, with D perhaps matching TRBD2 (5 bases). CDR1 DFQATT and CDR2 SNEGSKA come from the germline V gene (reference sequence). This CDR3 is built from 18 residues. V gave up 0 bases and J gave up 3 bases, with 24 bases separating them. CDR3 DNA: TGCAGTGCTAGAGATCGGGCCCCGCGGGTGGCTCCGGTCTACGAGCAGTACTTC. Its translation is CSARDRAPRVAPVYEQYF.

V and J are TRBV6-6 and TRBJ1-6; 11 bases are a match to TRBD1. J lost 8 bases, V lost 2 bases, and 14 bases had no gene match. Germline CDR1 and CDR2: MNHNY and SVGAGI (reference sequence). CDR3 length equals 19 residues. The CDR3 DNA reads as TGTGCCAGCAGTTACCCCCCCTTGGGACAGGGGGTTTCGGATTCACCCCTCCACTTT. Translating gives CASSYPPLGQGVSDSPLHF.

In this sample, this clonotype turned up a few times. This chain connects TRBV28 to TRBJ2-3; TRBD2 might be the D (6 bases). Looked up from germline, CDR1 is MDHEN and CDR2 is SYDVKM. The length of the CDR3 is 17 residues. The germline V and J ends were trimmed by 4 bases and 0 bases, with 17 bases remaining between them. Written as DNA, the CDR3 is TGTGCCAGCAGTTACCCCCGTGGAGGGTTTAGCACAGATACGCAGTATTTT. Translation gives CASSYPRGGFSTDTQYF.